The rows below give T cell receptor beta chains drawn from one sample of a study of T cells in Graves' hyperthyroidism and ophthalmopathy. TCRdb re-called the multiplex PCR reads through MiXCR, storing one row per CDR3 protein. The data hold 130,000 or so distinct CDR3 sequences, with around 21% observed a single time. Material: blood. These receptors all stem from a woman in her forties or fifties with Graves' hyperthyroidism that later progressed to Graves' ophthalmopathy. Each CDR3 is given with its conserved first and last residue. The order of the fields is V gene, clone size, CDR3 protein. Not every row has a clone size; where given, it reads once, few, many or a size class.

TRBV29-1 NA CSVGGSQGADFYGYTF
TRBV27 once CASSWAGANPNYGYTF
TRBV2 many CASSGSGLNQPQHF
TRBV28 many CASTTSGSYNEQFF
TRBV4-1 few CASSQWPMNTEAFF
TRBV20-1 many CSASQGEQPQHF
TRBV3-1 NA CASSRGTERTEAFF
TRBV5-1 NA CASSPRTSGRANTGELFF
TRBV28 once CASSQIGTGPRETQYF
TRBV18 few CASSPIGTSGGKHKNIQYF
TRBV29-1 many CSVDPLRQTNEQFF
TRBV20-1 few CSASEQGKTQYF
TRBV19 NA CASTRRPTGGTDTQYF
TRBV20-1 NA CSARTPGTGNKGEQYF
TRBV27 few CASRPDREFGYTF
TRBV15 many CATSRITGTARSNEKLFF
TRBV6-2/TRBV6-3 NA CASSYSNTGYEQYF
TRBV5-6 few CASTRPGGARWYF
TRBV12-3/TRBV12-4 many CASSPLAGGSTGELFF
TRBV11-2 once CASSLGGAASNYGYTF
TRBV11-2 NA CASTDPGGTGPLYGYTF
TRBV15 once CATSNPLAGAADTQYF
TRBV7-9 many CASSLVGEQFF
TRBV5-1 many CASSLESRRREQFF
TRBV5-4 many CAFGVVPYEQYF
TRBV18 many CASWPGPLFGNTIYF
TRBV28 many CASSLFGDHEQYF
TRBV6-1 many CASSEARYEQYF
TRBV28 few CASSGRRRGVGYEQYF
TRBV28 many CASSTLAGGQNEQFF
TRBV6-1 many CASSVEWGLTQYF
TRBV20-1 NA CSARLAGTTDTQYF
TRBV20-1 many CSASRLGTYNEQFF
TRBV18 few CASSPQQNTEAFF
TRBV28 NA CASSVRVYEQFF
TRBV5-1 many CASSLAGYRGQRANTGELFF
TRBV28 NA CASRSGTENTGELFF
TRBV18 many CASSLSGKETQYF
TRBV29-1 few CSVPGTESYNEQFF
TRBV7-2 many CASSPRTGMSNQPQHF
TRBV30 NA CAWRSGATEAFF
TRBV20-1 many CSAREWDSHSYEQYF
TRBV29-1 few CSVTTPAGRSGGYTF
TRBV6-1 many CASTKRQGGGQPQHF
TRBV4-1 few CASSHWGANYGYTF
TRBV6-1 many CASNAGSYEQYF
TRBV7-2 NA CASSSSQLNTEAFF
TRBV15 many CATSRGGSQPQHF
TRBV20-1 many CSARDPYNPSYEQYF
TRBV28 many CASSLSGAGGYEQYF
TRBV27 many CASGSWTSVNEQFF
TRBV28 many CASSSFTGSGPTQYF
TRBV7-6 many CASSLVVLSTEQFF
TRBV2 few CASSETLSTGELFF